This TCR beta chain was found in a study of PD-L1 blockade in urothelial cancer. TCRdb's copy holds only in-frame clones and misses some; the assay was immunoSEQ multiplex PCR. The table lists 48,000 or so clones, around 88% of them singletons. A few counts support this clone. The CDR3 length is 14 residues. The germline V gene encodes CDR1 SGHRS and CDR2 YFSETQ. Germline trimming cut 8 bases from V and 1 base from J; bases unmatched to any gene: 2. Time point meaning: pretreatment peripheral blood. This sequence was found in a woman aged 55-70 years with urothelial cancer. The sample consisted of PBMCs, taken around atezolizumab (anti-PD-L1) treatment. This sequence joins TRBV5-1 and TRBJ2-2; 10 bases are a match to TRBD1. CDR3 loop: CASGTGENTGELFF. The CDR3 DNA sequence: TGCGCCAGTGGGACAGGGGAGAACACCGGGGAGCTGTTTTTT. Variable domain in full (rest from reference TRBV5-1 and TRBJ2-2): KAGVTQTPRYLIKTRGQQVTLSCSPISGHRSVSWYQQTPGQGLQFLFEYFSETQRNKGNFPGRFSGRQFSNSRSEMNVSTLELGDSALYLCASGTGENTGELFFGEGSRLTVL.